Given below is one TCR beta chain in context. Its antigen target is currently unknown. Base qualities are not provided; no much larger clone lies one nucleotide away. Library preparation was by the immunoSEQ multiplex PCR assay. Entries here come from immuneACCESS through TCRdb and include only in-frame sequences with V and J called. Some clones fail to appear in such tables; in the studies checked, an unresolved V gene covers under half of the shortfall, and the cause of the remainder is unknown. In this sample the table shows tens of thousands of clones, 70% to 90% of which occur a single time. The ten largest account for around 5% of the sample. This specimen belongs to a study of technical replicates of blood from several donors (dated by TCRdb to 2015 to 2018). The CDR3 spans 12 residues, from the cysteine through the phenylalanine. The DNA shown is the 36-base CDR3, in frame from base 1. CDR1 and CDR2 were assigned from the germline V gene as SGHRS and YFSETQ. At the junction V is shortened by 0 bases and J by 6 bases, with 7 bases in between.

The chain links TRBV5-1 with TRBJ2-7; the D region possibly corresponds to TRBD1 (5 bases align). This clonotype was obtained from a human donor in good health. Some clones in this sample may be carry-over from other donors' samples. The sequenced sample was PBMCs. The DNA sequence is TGCGCCAGCAGCTTGGACAGGATCGAGCAGTACTTC. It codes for CASSLDRIEQYF.